The clone carrying this T cell receptor beta chain is termed medium-sized. The antigen is not known. Tregs were sorted as CD4+CD25+CD127-/low cells. Germline values: CDR1 DFQATT, CDR2 SNEGSKA (reference sequence). The CDR3 totals 14 residues. The trim removed 6 bases at V and 4 bases at J, leaving 6 bases unmatched. Study conclusions and caveats: Tumor-infiltrating Treg TCR alpha and beta sequences overlapped most with tumor naive CD4+ T cells, then blood naive. Whole repertoires were not studied in the larger cohort, only one V-J beta rearrangement. In terms of TCR gene usage, tumor memory CD4+ T cells clustered together with blood and lymph node memory CD4+ cells, as well as with lymph node naive CD4+ cells.

Full-length variable regions came from constant-region reverse primers plus semi-nested Nested Universal Primer A PCR. Each CDR3 protein gets one entry after TCRdb re-called the 5' RACE reads with MiXCR. Of about 9,000 distinct CDR3 sequences in the sample, around a third were seen once. Sequenced sample: Tregs sorted from blood. The chain carries TRBV20-1 and TRBJ2-3; 11 bases line up with TRBD2. The TCR was taken from a female donor with breast cancer. In DNA, the CDR3 is TGCAGTGCCACTAGCGGGAGCAGCGCAGATACGCAGTATTTT. Protein sequence: CSATSGSSADTQYF.